A single sample gave rise to the 26 T cell receptor beta chains below, sequenced in a study of blood T cell repertoires in COVID-19. Here immunoSEQ multiplex PCR was the method, and the copy in TCRdb shows in-frame clones only, minus some. The sample lists 150,000 to 200,000 clones; roughly four fifths were seen once. Material: peripheral blood. The receptors originated from a woman between 25 and 40 years old with acute or convalescent COVID-19.

This chain connects TRBV6-1 to TRBJ1-5; possible D gene TRBD1, 5 bases. CDR1 and CDR2 (germline): MNHNS, SASEGT. This CDR3 comprises 16 residues. Trimming cost V 4 bases and J 6 bases, with 19 bases left between them. The CDR3 bases are TGTGCCAGCAGTGCCTCCCCTGGGGGGGAAGGTCAGCCCCAGCATTTT. Residues: CASSASPGGEGQPQHF.

The CDR3 loop reads CASSVLAGELFF. The CDR3 nucleotides are TGTGCCAGCAGCGTATTAGCCGGGGAGCTGTTTTTT. The chain uses TRBV9 and TRBJ2-2, with D unresolved. V dropped 1 base and J dropped 6 bases, with 4 bases sitting between them. CDR1 is SGDLS and CDR2 is YYNGEE in the germline V gene. The CDR3 has 12 residues. The full variable domain, completed using reference TRBV9 and TRBJ2-2, is DSGVTQTPKHLITATGQRVTLRCSPRSGDLSVYWYQQSLDQGLQFLIQYYNGEERAKGNILERFSAQQFPDLHSELNLSSLELGDSALYFCASSVLAGELFFGEGSRLTVL.

The rearrangement uses TRBV6-4 and TRBJ2-1; a possible D gene is TRBD2 (6 bases). Germline-derived CDR1 and CDR2 are MRHNA and SNTAGT. CDR3 size: 13 residues. V dropped 3 bases and J dropped 15 bases, with 18 bases sitting between them. Here the CDR3 DNA reads TGTGCCAGCAGTGAGGTCGGAGGGCCCAGAAGGTTCTTC. Its protein is CASSEVGGPRRFF.

The rearrangement links TRBV18 to TRBJ1-2; D possibly corresponds to TRBD1 (6 bases). CDR3 length: 14 residues. Per germline, CDR1 KGHSH and CDR2 LQKENI. Trimming took 4 bases from V and 8 from J, leaving 17 bases between them. The CDR3 sequence: CASSRSQGSYGYTF. CDR3 nucleotide sequence: TGTGCCAGCTCACGAAGCCAGGGGAGTTACGGCTACACCTTC.

The chain uses TRBV6-6 and TRBJ2-1; 7 positions agree with TRBD2. Germline values: CDR1 MNHNY, CDR2 SVGAGI (reference sequence). The CDR3 extends over 13 amino acids. J was trimmed by 4 bases and V by 6 bases; bases with no gene match: 3. This CDR3 reads CASSQGGYNEQFF. The CDR3 DNA reads TGTGCCAGCAGCCAGGGAGGGTACAATGAGCAGTTCTTC.

This clone was counted between two and nine times. The chain is built from TRBV30 and TRBJ2-7; possibly TRBD2 for D (5 bases). Germline lookup yields CDR1 GTSNPN and CDR2 SVGIG (reference sequence). The V end was cut by 0 bases, the J end by 2 bases, with 11 bases between. The CDR3 totals 14 residues. CDR3 loop: CAWSVDEGAYEQYF. CDR3 DNA: TGTGCCTGGAGTGTCGATGAGGGAGCCTACGAGCAGTACTTC. The full variable domain, completed using reference TRBV30 and TRBJ2-7, is SQTIHQWPATLVQPVGSPLSLECTVEGTSNPNLYWYRQAAGRGLQLLFYSVGIGQISSEVPQNLSASRPQDRQFILSSKKLLLSDSGFYLCAWSVDEGAYEQYFGPGTRLTVT.

The chain joins TRBV7-2 to TRBJ2-7; 11 bases fit TRBD2. Germline V gene data show CDR1 as SGHTA and CDR2 as FQGNSA. The CDR3 is 14 residues long. The J segment lost 12 bases and the V segment lost 5 bases, leaving 12 bases of the junction unmatched. For the CDR3, the DNA is TGTGCCAGCAGCAACCGAGATGTAGCGGGGGGGCGGTACTTC. Translation gives CASSNRDVAGGRYF. Supplemented by reference TRBV7-2 and TRBJ2-7, the full variable domain reads GAGVSQSPSNKVTEKGKDVELRCDPISGHTALYWYRQSLGQGLEFLIYFQGNSAPDKSGLPSDRFSAERTGGSVSTLTIQRTQQEDSAVYLCASSNRDVAGGRYFGPGTRLTVT.

The V and J genes are TRBV11-2 and TRBJ1-6; weak D call: TRBD1 (6 bases). V was cut by 1 base and J by 4 bases, with 17 bases left in between. This CDR3 is 18 amino acids long. Germline CDR1 reads SGHAT; CDR2 reads FQNNGV. CDR3 bases: TGTGCCAGCAGCTTAGGGCCACAGGGCGCCTATTATAATTCACCCCTCCACTTT. Encoded protein: CASSLGPQGAYYNSPLHF.

The table lists this clone with a few counts. The chain joins TRBV19 to TRBJ2-7; TRBD2 is a possible D gene (5 bases). The V and J ends lost 5 bases and 0 bases respectively, with 8 bases between them. CDR3 length: 13 residues. From germline, CDR1 is LNHDA and CDR2 SQIVND (reference sequence). The CDR3 loop is CASSLGSSYEQYF. CDR3 sequence (DNA): TGTGCCAGTAGTTTAGGGAGCTCCTACGAGCAGTACTTC.

This chain links TRBV27 with TRBJ2-5; 14 bases are shared with TRBD2. Germline CDR1 is MNHEY and CDR2 is SMNVEV (reference sequence). The CDR3 runs to 18 residues. V trimming: 11 bases; J trimming: 4 bases; junction bases outside the gene matches: 18. CDR3 DNA sequence: TGTGCCGAGGGACGGGGGACTAGCGGGGGACAAAAGGTAGAGACCCAGTACTTC. It codes for CAEGRGTSGGQKVETQYF.

The rearrangement joins TRBV2 to TRBJ1-2; D remains unclear. This CDR3 is 12 amino acids long. Trimming shortened V by 7 bases and J by 8 bases, and 14 bases separated the two germline ends. The V gene's germline CDR1 is SNHLY and CDR2 FYNNEI. CDR3 protein: CASMVKMGGYTF. In DNA, the CDR3 is TGTGCCAGCATGGTGAAGATGGGCGGCTACACCTTC.

This chain joins TRBV6-5 and TRBJ1-2; D is unclear. Germline CDR1 is MNHEY and CDR2 is SVGAGI. V dropped 5 bases and J dropped 8 bases, with 15 bases sitting between them. CDR3 length equals 13 residues. The CDR3, as DNA: TGTGCCAGCAGTCGCGACGGGAGATTAGGCTACACCTTC. Protein: CASSRDGRLGYTF.

The V gene is TRBV4-1, the J gene TRBJ1-1; D unclear. Germline CDR1 and CDR2: MGHRA and YSYEKL. The CDR3 contains 14 residues. The V gene lost 0 bases and the J gene lost 1 base, with 6 bases spanning the gap. In DNA, the CDR3 is TGCGCCAGCAGCCAAGAAGGAGGGAACACTGAAGCTTTCTTT. As protein: CASSQEGGNTEAFF.

The chain uses TRBV6-1 and TRBJ2-7; D is ambiguous. V lost 0 bases to trimming and J lost 4 bases, with 4 bases between them. The length of the CDR3 is 12 residues. CDR1 MNHNS and CDR2 SASEGT come from the germline V gene. The CDR3 region is CASSEARYEQYF. CDR3 sequence (DNA): TGTGCCAGCAGTGAAGCCCGGTACGAGCAGTACTTC.

This clone was counted a single time. The chain couples TRBV19 to TRBJ2-2; 8 nucleotides line up with TRBD2. CDR1 is LNHDA and CDR2 is SQIVND in the germline V gene (reference sequence). The trim removed 7 bases at V and 6 bases at J, leaving 13 bases unmatched. The CDR3 contains 16 residues. The CDR3 DNA sequence: TGTGCCAGTACCATGGGGCTAGCGGGCTTCGCCGGGGAGCTGTTTTTT. Translating gives CASTMGLAGFAGELFF. Full variable domain (remainder filled in from reference TRBV19 and TRBJ2-2): DGGITQSPKYLFRKEGQNVTLSCEQNLNHDAMYWYRQDPGQGLRLIYYSQIVNDFQKGDIAEGYSVSREKKESFPLTVTSAQKNPTAFYLCASTMGLAGFAGELFFGEGSRLTVL.

This chain uses TRBV28 with TRBJ2-3; D is unclear. This CDR3 is built from 18 residues. Looked up from germline, CDR1 is MDHEN and CDR2 is SYDVKM. V was clipped by 6 bases and J by 3 bases, with 25 bases between them. CDR3 sequence: CASSSLEVEDLGTDTQYF. DNA of the CDR3: TGTGCCAGCAGCTCGCTTGAGGTGGAAGATCTGGGTACAGATACGCAGTATTTT. Complete variable domain (other parts from reference TRBV28 and TRBJ2-3): DVKVTQSSRYLVKRTGEKVFLECVQDMDHENMFWYRQDPGLGLRLIYFSYDVKMKEKGDIPEGYSVSREKKERFSLILESASTNQTSMYLCASSSLEVEDLGTDTQYFGPGTRLTVL.

This clone has just a few counts. V gene TRBV6-4 combines with J gene TRBJ1-5, with 7 bases lining up with TRBD1. V lost 0 bases and J lost 6; bases outside the gene matches: 14. This CDR3 has 18 amino acids. The germline V gene encodes CDR1 MRHNA and CDR2 SNTAGT. Written as DNA, the CDR3 is TGTGCCAGCAGTGACTCGATCAGCGACAGGGAAAGATTTCAGCCCCAGCATTTT. Protein sequence: CASSDSISDRERFQPQHF.

This clone was observed a single time. This chain uses TRBV6-5 with TRBJ2-1; a weak D match, TRBD2 (6 bases). CDR1 and CDR2 from the germline V gene are MNHEY and SVGAGI. V was pared by 4 bases and J by 0 bases, with 13 bases between. This CDR3 has 16 residues. The CDR3 sequence: CASSSGRGGSYNEQFF. The CDR3, as DNA: TGTGCCAGCAGTTCAGGGCGGGGTGGCTCCTACAATGAGCAGTTCTTC.

The rearrangement joins TRBV27 to TRBJ1-2; TRBD1 aligns across 9 bases. Germline assignment: CDR1 MNHEY and CDR2 SMNVEV (reference sequence). The V and J ends lost 5 bases and 2 bases, in that order; junction bases with no gene match: 6. The CDR3 has 15 residues. CDR3 amino acids: CASSTNRGLNYGYTF. CDR3 nucleotide sequence: TGTGCCAGCAGTACAAACAGGGGGCTAAACTATGGCTACACCTTC.

V and J are TRBV11-3 and TRBJ2-2; D may be TRBD2 (6 bases). V lost 3 bases to trimming and J lost 5 bases, with 13 bases between them. Germline V CDR1 and CDR2: SGHNT, YENEEA. The CDR3 is 15 amino acids. The CDR3 coding sequence is TGTGCCAGCAGCTTTACTAGCCAAATTACCGGGGAGCTGTTTTTT. Protein: CASSFTSQITGELFF.

This rearrangement joins TRBV27 to TRBJ2-1, with 7 bases fitting TRBD1. V shed 2 bases and J 7 bases; nucleotides not matched to a gene: 5. This CDR3 region has 14 residues. The germline CDR1 and CDR2 sequences are MNHEY and SMNVEV (reference sequence). The CDR3, as DNA: TGTGCCAGCAGTTTACAGGGGGTAAGGAATGAGCAGTTCTTC. Translation gives CASSLQGVRNEQFF.

The gene calls are TRBV25-1 and TRBJ2-7, with a tentative D call TRBD2 (6 bases). This CDR3 spans 11 amino acids. Trimming removed 6 bases at V and 3 bases at J, with 6 bases between. CDR1 MGHDK and CDR2 SYGVNS come from the germline V gene. The CDR3 is CASREGYEQYF. DNA for the CDR3: TGTGCCAGCAGGGAGGGCTACGAGCAGTACTTC.

V usage is TRBV5-4 and J usage is TRBJ2-1; 11 bases are shared with TRBD2. CDR1 is SGHNT, CDR2 YYREEE, per germline (reference sequence). V shed 2 bases, J shed 7 bases, and the junction held 8 bases outside the gene matches. CDR3 size: 16 residues. CDR3 loop: CASSFGLAGGTNEQFF. The CDR3 DNA sequence: TGTGCCAGCAGCTTCGGGCTAGCGGGGGGTACGAATGAGCAGTTCTTC.

This sequence joins TRBV27 and TRBJ1-6; 7 bases line up with TRBD1. Germline-derived CDR1 and CDR2 are MNHEY and SMNVEV (reference sequence). J was trimmed by 10 bases and V by 3 bases; bases with no gene match: 6. The CDR3 is 14 amino acids. The CDR3 DNA reads as TGTGCCAGCAGTTTTGGGGACAGCGACTCACCCCTCCACTTT. Amino acid sequence: CASSFGDSDSPLHF.

The gene calls are TRBV7-9 and TRBJ2-2; 11 bases align to TRBD2. This CDR3 has 19 amino acids. Trimming took 2 bases from V and 0 from J; bases not matched to a gene: 8. The V gene's germline CDR1 is SEHNR and CDR2 FQNEAQ (reference sequence). Written as DNA, the CDR3 is TGTGCCAGCAGCTTACATGGGACTAGCGGATCTACGAACACCGGGGAGCTGTTTTTT. As protein: CASSLHGTSGSTNTGELFF.

The chain has TRBV6-5 and TRBJ2-7; D uncertain. This CDR3 is 13 amino acids long. The V gene lost 2 bases and the J gene lost 5 bases, with 10 bases spanning the gap. The germline V gene encodes CDR1 MNHEY and CDR2 SVGAGI. CDR3 loop: CASSYPGSHEQYF. The CDR3 coding sequence is TGTGCCAGCAGTTACCCAGGCAGTCACGAGCAGTACTTC.